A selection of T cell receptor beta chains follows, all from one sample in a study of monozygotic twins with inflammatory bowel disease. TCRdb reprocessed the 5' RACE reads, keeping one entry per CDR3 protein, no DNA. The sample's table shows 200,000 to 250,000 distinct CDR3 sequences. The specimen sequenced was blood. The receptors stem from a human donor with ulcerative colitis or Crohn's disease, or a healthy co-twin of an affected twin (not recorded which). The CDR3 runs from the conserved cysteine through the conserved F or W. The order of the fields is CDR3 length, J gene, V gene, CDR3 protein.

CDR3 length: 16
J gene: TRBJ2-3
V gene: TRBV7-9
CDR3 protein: CASSLALAGVRDTQYF

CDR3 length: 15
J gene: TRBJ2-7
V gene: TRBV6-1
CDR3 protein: CASRELAGWSYEQYF

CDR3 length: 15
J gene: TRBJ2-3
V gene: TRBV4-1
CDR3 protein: CASSQSYDGTDTQYF

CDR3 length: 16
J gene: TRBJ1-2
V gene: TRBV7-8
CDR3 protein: CASSLVVPRGSYGYTF

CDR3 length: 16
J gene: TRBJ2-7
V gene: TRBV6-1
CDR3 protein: CASSSDWRGFGYEQYF

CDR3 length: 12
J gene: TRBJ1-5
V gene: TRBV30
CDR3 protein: CACPDSYQPQHF

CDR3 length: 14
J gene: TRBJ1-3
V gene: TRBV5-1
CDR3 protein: CASSPGTAGNTIYF

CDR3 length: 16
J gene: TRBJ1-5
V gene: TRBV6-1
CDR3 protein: CASSRSRGQGDQPQHF

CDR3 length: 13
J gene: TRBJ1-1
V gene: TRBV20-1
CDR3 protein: CSARSGINTEAFF

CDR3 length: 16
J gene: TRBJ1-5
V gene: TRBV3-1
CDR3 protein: CASSQDLGSSNQPQHF

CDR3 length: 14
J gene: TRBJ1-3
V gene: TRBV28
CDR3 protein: CASIPEGLGNTIYF

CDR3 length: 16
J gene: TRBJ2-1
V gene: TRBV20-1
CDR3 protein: CSALTTGTGLIFEQFF

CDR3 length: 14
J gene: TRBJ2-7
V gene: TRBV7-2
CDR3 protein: CASSNPGTVYEQYF

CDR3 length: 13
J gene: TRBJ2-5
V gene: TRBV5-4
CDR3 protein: CASSLKGEETQYF

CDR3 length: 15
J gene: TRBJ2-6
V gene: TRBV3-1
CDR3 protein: CASSQVRSGANVLTF

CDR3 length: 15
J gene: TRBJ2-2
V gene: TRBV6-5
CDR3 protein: CASSFSGTSTGELFF

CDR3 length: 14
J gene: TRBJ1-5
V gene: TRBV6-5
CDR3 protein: CASSSLGGYQPQHF